The T cell receptor (beta chain) under discussion was sequenced for a study of Ad26.COV2.S vaccination and SARS-CoV-2 variants. As for treatment: around 19 received Ad26.COV2.S at low or high dose, single or two shots; roughly five received placebo; per-sample allocation not given. The study sampled participants on day 63 after the first vaccine or placebo injection. Spike of the Wuhan-strain SARS-CoV-2 was expressed by an Ad26 vector, which formed the vaccine. This clone was counted once. Assay used: immunoSEQ multiplex PCR; TCRdb lists only in-frame clones, some missing. The sample holds roughly 680,000 clones, 89% seen once. The material was peripheral blood, obtained in a trial of Ad26.COV2.S vaccine versus placebo. The source is a person aged 18-65 years who received the Ad26.COV2.S COVID-19 vaccine or a placebo.

This CDR3 is CASSSGGKQPQHF. The CDR3, as DNA: TGTGCCAGCAGTTCAGGGGGAAAGCAGCCCCAGCATTTT. V and J are TRBV2 and TRBJ1-5; 7 nucleotides align to TRBD1. The CDR3 sequence is 13 residues long. CDR1 is SNHLY, CDR2 FYNNEI, per germline. Trimming cost V 5 bases and J 7 bases; bases outside gene matches: 5.